This is a list of T cell receptor beta chains from one sample in a study of blood T cells in healthy people across ages. TCRdb reprocessed the 5' RACE reads with MiXCR, giving one entry per CDR3 protein. The sample includes around 1,000,000 distinct CDR3 sequences, roughly a quarter seen only once; the top ten take less than 0.75%. Another study also made use of these data, one on T cells of mothers and their children.

The sample comprised blood. The receptors stem from a girl aged 2 to 9 in good health. CDR3s include the opening cysteine and the closing phenylalanine or tryptophan. The D gene is left open where the match is weak. A row's size may be missing; if present it is once, few, many or a size class.

TRBD2 | TRBJ2-1 | NA | TRBV28 | TGTGCCAGCAAGACTCTCCGGGACTACGGCAATGAGCAGTTCTTC | CASKTLRDYGNEQFF
NA | TRBJ2-3 | NA | TRBV29-1 | TGCAGCGTTGGAGAGACAGGAGGCACAGATACGCAGTATTTT | CSVGETGGTDTQYF
NA | TRBJ1-5 | few | TRBV7-9 | TGTGCCAGCAGTCAATCGGGTAGTCCAGAGCTGCCCCAGCATTTT | CASSQSGSPELPQHF
NA | TRBJ2-7 | few | TRBV2 | TGTGCCAGCAGTGTTGAACGGAACGAGCAGTACTTC | CASSVERNEQYF
NA | TRBJ2-4 | few | TRBV7-2 | TGTGCCAGCAGGTCGGGTCTTCAAAACATTCAGTACTTC | CASRSGLQNIQYF
NA | TRBJ2-7 | NA | TRBV20-1 | TGCAGTGCCGGAGTGCAGCCCGAACTAAACTACGAGCAGTACTTC | CSAGVQPELNYEQYF
NA | TRBJ2-5 | few | TRBV7-9 | TGTGCCAGCAGCTTAGGAATTGGGGAGACCCAGTACTTC | CASSLGIGETQYF
TRBD1 | TRBJ1-1 | few | TRBV29-1 | TGCAGCGTCCGACAGGGTTACACTGAAGCTTTCTTT | CSVRQGYTEAFF
NA | TRBJ1-2 | few | TRBV6-1 | TGTGCCAGCAGTGAAGCGTGGCAGGATGGCTACACCTTC | CASSEAWQDGYTF
NA | TRBJ2-5 | NA | TRBV14 | TGTGCCAGCAGCAGCGGAAGTTTCGGGGTACAAGAGACCCAGTACTTC | CASSSGSFGVQETQYF
TRBD2 | TRBJ2-3 | NA | TRBV12-5 | TGTGCTAGTGGTGTTGATGGACTAGTCTCAGATACGCAGTATTTT | CASGVDGLVSDTQYF
TRBD2 | TRBJ2-5 | NA | TRBV20-1 | TGCAGTGCTAACCCTCCGACTAGCGGGGGGGAGAAGACCCAGTACTTC | CSANPPTSGGEKTQYF
NA | TRBJ2-2 | few | TRBV12-3/TRBV12-4 | TGTGCCAGCAGTTTCAGGGTACTCACCGGGGAGCTGTTTTTT | CASSFRVLTGELFF
TRBD1 | TRBJ2-7 | NA | TRBV6-2/TRBV6-3 | TGTGCCAGCAGCAGCCGAGACAGGGCATCCTACGAGCAGTACTTC | CASSSRDRASYEQYF
TRBD2 | TRBJ2-5 | NA | TRBV12-3/TRBV12-4 | TGTGCCAGCAGTTCCCCAAGCCTTAATCTAGCGGGGGTCCAAGAGACCCAGTACTTC | CASSSPSLNLAGVQETQYF
TRBD1 | TRBJ1-1 | NA | TRBV5-1 | TGCGCCAGCAGCTCTAGAGGGGGCAAGACCACTGAAGCTTTCTTT | CASSSRGGKTTEAFF
NA | TRBJ2-1 | NA | TRBV12-5 | TGTGCTAGTGGTTTCTCACCGGAACTCACCTCCTACAATGAGCAGTTCTTC | CASGFSPELTSYNEQFF
TRBD2 | TRBJ2-4 | NA | TRBV2 | TGTGCCAGCAGTCGGGGGGACTTCGGCAAAAACATTCAGTACTTC | CASSRGDFGKNIQYF
NA | TRBJ2-1 | NA | TRBV27 | TGTGCCAGCGATATAGCTCCCGGGACATTCAATGAGCAGTTCTTC | CASDIAPGTFNEQFF
TRBD1 | TRBJ2-1 | few | TRBV24-1 | TGTGCCACCAGGGACAGGGAGAATGAGCAGTTCTTC | CATRDRENEQFF
NA | TRBJ2-7 | NA | TRBV5-1 | TGCGCCAGCACATATTCGGACCCAGGCCTCAACGAGCAGTACTTC | CASTYSDPGLNEQYF
NA | TRBJ1-2 | NA | TRBV7-2 | TGTGCCAGCAGCTTAAGTTTCTCGGGCAACTATGGCTACACCTTC | CASSLSFSGNYGYTF
TRBD2 | TRBJ2-7 | NA | TRBV29-1 | TGCAGCGTTGACGGGGGGTCCGACGAGCAGTACTTC | CSVDGGSDEQYF
TRBD1 | TRBJ2-5 | few | TRBV6-1 | TGTGCCAGCAGACCCCTGGACAGGGGGGGAGAGACCCAGTACTTC | CASRPLDRGGETQYF
NA | TRBJ2-4 | NA | TRBV20-1 | TGCAGTGCTAGAGATCGAAAGGGCCTGTACATTCAGTACTTC | CSARDRKGLYIQYF
TRBD2 | TRBJ2-1 | NA | TRBV20-1 | TGCAGTGCTAGACGGCGGGAGTTAGAGGATGAGCAGTTCTTC | CSARRRELEDEQFF
NA | TRBJ2-1 | few | TRBV20-1 | TGCAGTGCTAGAGAGGTCCTACTCAATGAGCAGTTCTTC | CSAREVLLNEQFF
NA | TRBJ2-5 | NA | TRBV5-1 | TGCGCCGGCAGCCGAGGAAATCAAGAGACCCAGTACTTC | CAGSRGNQETQYF
NA | TRBJ1-2 | few | TRBV7-3 | TGTGCCAGCAGCTTAACTGGGGGGGGCGAAGGCTACACCTTC | CASSLTGGGEGYTF
NA | TRBJ2-1 | few | TRBV9 | TGTGCCAGCAGCGTGGAGTTCCCCACGGCCTACAATGAGCAGTTCTTC | CASSVEFPTAYNEQFF
NA | TRBJ1-2 | few | TRBV29-1 | TGCAGCGTCACCGGAGGTCCCTATGGCTACACCTTC | CSVTGGPYGYTF
NA | TRBJ2-1 | once | TRBV7-2 | TGTGCCAGCAGCTATAGACAGGGACTGGTCAATGAGCAGTTCTTC | CASSYRQGLVNEQFF
NA | TRBJ2-1 | few | TRBV4-3 | TGCGCCAGCAGCCAAGAACCTGGGGCAGGGATCTACAATGAGCAGTTCTTC | CASSQEPGAGIYNEQFF
NA | TRBJ1-5 | NA | TRBV19 | TGTGCCAGTAGTATGGTCCAGGGAACGCAGCCCCAGCATTTT | CASSMVQGTQPQHF
NA | TRBJ2-2 | NA | TRBV7-3 | TGTGCCAGCAGCTTTAACAATGGGGCCACCGGGGAGCTGTTTTTT | CASSFNNGATGELFF
NA | TRBJ2-3 | NA | TRBV20-1 | TGCAGTGCTAGTGAGGATACGCAGTATTTT | CSASEDTQYF
NA | TRBJ2-1 | once | TRBV6-6 | TGTGCCAGCAGTTACGGTTGGAGGAATGAGCAGTTCTTC | CASSYGWRNEQFF
NA | TRBJ2-1 | few | TRBV7-2 | TGTGCCAGCAGCCCCAACTCTTGGAGCTCCTACAATGAGCAGTTCTTC | CASSPNSWSSYNEQFF
TRBD2 | TRBJ2-1 | few | TRBV7-8 | TGTGCCAGCAGCGCCCAGCGGGGAGGCTTGTACAATGAGCAGTTCTTC | CASSAQRGGLYNEQFF
TRBD2 | TRBJ2-7 | few | TRBV28 | TGTGCCAGCAAACGTGGCGGGAGTTCCTACGAGCAGTACTTC | CASKRGGSSYEQYF
TRBD2 | TRBJ2-5 | few | TRBV7-2 | TGTGCCGGCCGTAGTAGCGGGGACGAGACCCAGTACTTC | CAGRSSGDETQYF
NA | TRBJ2-7 | NA | TRBV12-3/TRBV12-4 | TGTGCCAGCAGTTTACAGCTCTCCTACGAGCAGTACTTC | CASSLQLSYEQYF
NA | TRBJ2-5 | few | TRBV27 | TGTGCCAGCAGCTCGCCGGGACTGGTGAAAGAGACCCAGTACTTC | CASSSPGLVKETQYF
TRBD1 | TRBJ1-1 | NA | TRBV29-1 | TGCAGCGTTGAAGTCAGGGGGGGGGACACTGAAGCTTTCTTT | CSVEVRGGDTEAFF
NA | TRBJ2-1 | few | TRBV28 | TGTGCCAGCAGTTTTGTGGAGGCGCATGAGCAGTTCTTC | CASSFVEAHEQFF
TRBD1 | TRBJ2-7 | few | TRBV7-3 | TGTGCCAGCAGCTTCTCGACAACAGGGGGAAGAACCTACGAGCAGTACTTC | CASSFSTTGGRTYEQYF
NA | TRBJ2-5 | few | TRBV4-2 | TGTGCCAGCAGCCATGCCGCCGAGGGGGCGGGGCAAGAGACCCAGTACTTC | CASSHAAEGAGQETQYF
NA | TRBJ1-4 | NA | TRBV3-1 | TGTGCCAGCAGCAAACAGCGCGAAAAACTGTTTTTT | CASSKQREKLFF
NA | TRBJ1-4 | NA | TRBV7-6 | TGTGCCAGCAGCTTAGCGGGGGACCGAGGGGCGAGAGAGAAACTGTTTTTT | CASSLAGDRGAREKLFF
NA | TRBJ2-5 | few | TRBV20-1 | TGCATCACCCTTCTACGGGGTCTTGAGACCCAGTACTTC | CITLLRGLETQYF